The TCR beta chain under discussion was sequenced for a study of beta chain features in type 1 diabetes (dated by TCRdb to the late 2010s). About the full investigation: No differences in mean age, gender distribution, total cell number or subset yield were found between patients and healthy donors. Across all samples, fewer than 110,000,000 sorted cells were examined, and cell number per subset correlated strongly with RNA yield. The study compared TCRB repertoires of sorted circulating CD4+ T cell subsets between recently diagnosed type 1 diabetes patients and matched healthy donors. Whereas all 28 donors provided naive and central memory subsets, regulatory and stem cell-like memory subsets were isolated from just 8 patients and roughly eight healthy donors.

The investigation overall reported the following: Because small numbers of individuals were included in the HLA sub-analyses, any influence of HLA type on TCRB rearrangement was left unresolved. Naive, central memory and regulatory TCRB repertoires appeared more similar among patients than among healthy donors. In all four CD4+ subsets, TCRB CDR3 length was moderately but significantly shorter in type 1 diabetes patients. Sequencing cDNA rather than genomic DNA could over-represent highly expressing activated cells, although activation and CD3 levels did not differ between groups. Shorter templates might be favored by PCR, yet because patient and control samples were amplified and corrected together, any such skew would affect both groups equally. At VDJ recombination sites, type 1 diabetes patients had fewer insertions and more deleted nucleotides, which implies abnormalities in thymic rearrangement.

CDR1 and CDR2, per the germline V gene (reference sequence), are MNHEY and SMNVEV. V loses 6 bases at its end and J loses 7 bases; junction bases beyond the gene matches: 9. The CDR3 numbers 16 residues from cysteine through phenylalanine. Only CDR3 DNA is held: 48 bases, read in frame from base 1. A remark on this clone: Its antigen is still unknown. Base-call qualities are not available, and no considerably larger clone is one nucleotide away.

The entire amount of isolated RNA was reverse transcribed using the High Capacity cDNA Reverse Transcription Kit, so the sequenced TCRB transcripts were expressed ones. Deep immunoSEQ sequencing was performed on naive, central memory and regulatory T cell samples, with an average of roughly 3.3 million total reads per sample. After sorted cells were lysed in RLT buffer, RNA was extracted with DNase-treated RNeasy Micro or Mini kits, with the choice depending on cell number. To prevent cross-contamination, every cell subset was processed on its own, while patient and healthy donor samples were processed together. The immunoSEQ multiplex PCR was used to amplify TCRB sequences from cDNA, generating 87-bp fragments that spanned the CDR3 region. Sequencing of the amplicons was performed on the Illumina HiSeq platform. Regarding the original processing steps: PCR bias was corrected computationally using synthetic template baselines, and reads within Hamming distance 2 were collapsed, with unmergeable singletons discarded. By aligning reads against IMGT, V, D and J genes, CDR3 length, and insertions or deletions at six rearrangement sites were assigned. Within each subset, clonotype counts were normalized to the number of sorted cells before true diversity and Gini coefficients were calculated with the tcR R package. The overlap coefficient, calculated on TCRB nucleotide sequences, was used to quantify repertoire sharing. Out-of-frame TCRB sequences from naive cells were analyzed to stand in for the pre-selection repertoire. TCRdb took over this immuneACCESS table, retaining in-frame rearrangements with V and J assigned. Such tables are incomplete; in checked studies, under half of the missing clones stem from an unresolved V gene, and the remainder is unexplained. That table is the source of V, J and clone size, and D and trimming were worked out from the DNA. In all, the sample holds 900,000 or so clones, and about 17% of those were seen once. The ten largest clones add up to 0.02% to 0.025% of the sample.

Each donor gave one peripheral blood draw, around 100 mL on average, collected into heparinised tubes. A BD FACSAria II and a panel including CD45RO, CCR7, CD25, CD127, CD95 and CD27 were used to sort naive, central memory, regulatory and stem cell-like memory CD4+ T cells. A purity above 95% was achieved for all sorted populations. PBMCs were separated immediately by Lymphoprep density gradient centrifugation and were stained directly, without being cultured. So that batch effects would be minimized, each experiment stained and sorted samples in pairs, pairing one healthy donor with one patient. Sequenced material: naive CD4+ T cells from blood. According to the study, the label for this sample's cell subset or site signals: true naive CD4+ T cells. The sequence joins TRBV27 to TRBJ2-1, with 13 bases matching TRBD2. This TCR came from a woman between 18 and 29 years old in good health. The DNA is TGTGCCAGCAGCGGACTAGCGGGAGAGGGTAGAAATGAGCAGTTCTTC. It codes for CASSGLAGEGRNEQFF.